Listed below are T cell receptor beta chains from one sample, sequenced in a study of blood T cells in healthy people across ages. TCRdb re-derived calls from the 5' RACE reads in MiXCR, one entry per CDR3 protein. The sample shows 550,000 to 750,000 distinct CDR3 sequences, roughly 21% of them seen only once. The sample consisted of blood. The receptors here all came from a man in his 70s in good health. Each CDR3 is given with its conserved first and last residue. D genes are given only for firm matches. Only part of the rows carry a size: once, few, many, or a class if the clone is expanded.

d_call: NA; j_call: TRBJ2-7; clone_size: many; v_call: TRBV18; cdr3_aa: CASSPRVGEYEQYF; cdr3_nt: TGTGCCAGCTCACCACGGGTCGGGGAGTACGAGCAGTACTTC
d_call: TRBD1; j_call: TRBJ2-5; clone_size: few; v_call: TRBV28; cdr3_aa: CASSTLQGAKEQTQYF; cdr3_nt: TGTGCCAGCAGTACACTACAGGGGGCAAAGGAACAGACCCAGTACTTC
d_call: NA; j_call: TRBJ2-1; clone_size: few; v_call: TRBV9; cdr3_aa: CASSPGRGPYNEQFF; cdr3_nt: TGTGCCAGCAGCCCCGGCCGGGGTCCATACAATGAGCAGTTCTTC
d_call: TRBD1; j_call: TRBJ1-4; clone_size: NA; v_call: TRBV29-1; cdr3_aa: CSARDRANEKLFF; cdr3_nt: TGCAGCGCACGGGACAGAGCTAATGAAAAACTGTTTTTT
d_call: TRBD1; j_call: TRBJ1-2; clone_size: NA; v_call: TRBV6-5; cdr3_aa: CASSTGQGRSYGYTF; cdr3_nt: TGTGCCAGCAGTACCGGACAGGGGCGCAGTTATGGCTACACCTTC
d_call: TRBD2; j_call: TRBJ2-1; clone_size: few; v_call: TRBV5-1; cdr3_aa: CASSLDSGFYNEQFF; cdr3_nt: TGCGCCAGCAGCTTGGATAGCGGGTTTTACAATGAGCAGTTCTTC
d_call: NA; j_call: TRBJ2-3; clone_size: NA; v_call: TRBV20-1; cdr3_aa: CSAINQRRDKYTDTQYF; cdr3_nt: TGCAGTGCTATAAACCAGCGCCGGGACAAATACACAGATACGCAGTATTTT
d_call: TRBD1; j_call: TRBJ2-3; clone_size: NA; v_call: TRBV27; cdr3_aa: CASSSGQVTTNTQYF; cdr3_nt: TGTGCCAGCAGTTCCGGACAGGTCACGACCAATACGCAGTATTTT
d_call: NA; j_call: TRBJ2-1; clone_size: NA; v_call: TRBV12-3/TRBV12-4; cdr3_aa: CASSTPNNEQFF; cdr3_nt: TGTGCCAGCAGCACTCCGAACAATGAGCAGTTCTTC
d_call: NA; j_call: TRBJ1-3; clone_size: many; v_call: TRBV20-1; cdr3_aa: CSARAGQPRSGNTIYF; cdr3_nt: TGCAGTGCTAGAGCCGGCCAGCCACGCTCTGGAAACACCATATATTTT
d_call: NA; j_call: TRBJ2-1; clone_size: NA; v_call: TRBV7-2; cdr3_aa: CASSFIRGNEQFF; cdr3_nt: TGTGCCAGCAGCTTTATTAGGGGAAATGAGCAGTTCTTC
d_call: TRBD1; j_call: TRBJ2-7; clone_size: many; v_call: TRBV29-1; cdr3_aa: CSVTGGQPPYEQYF; cdr3_nt: TGCAGCGTGACAGGGGGACAGCCGCCCTACGAGCAGTACTTC
d_call: NA; j_call: TRBJ1-2; clone_size: NA; v_call: TRBV6-4; cdr3_aa: CASSEEGQGNYGYTF; cdr3_nt: TGTGCCAGCAGTGAAGAGGGGCAGGGGAACTATGGCTACACCTTC
d_call: TRBD2; j_call: TRBJ2-1; clone_size: NA; v_call: TRBV15; cdr3_aa: CATSGYGGSSYNEQFF; cdr3_nt: TGTGCCACCAGCGGATATGGCGGGAGCTCCTACAACGAGCAGTTCTTC
d_call: NA; j_call: TRBJ2-7; clone_size: few; v_call: TRBV20-1; cdr3_aa: CSARPRTISEQYF; cdr3_nt: TGCAGTGCTAGGCCCAGGACGATCTCCGAGCAGTACTTC
d_call: TRBD1; j_call: TRBJ2-1; clone_size: few; v_call: TRBV12-3/TRBV12-4; cdr3_aa: CASRQNRGPYNEQFF; cdr3_nt: TGTGCCAGCAGGCAGAACAGGGGGCCCTACAATGAGCAGTTCTTC
d_call: TRBD2; j_call: TRBJ2-7; clone_size: NA; v_call: TRBV12-3/TRBV12-4; cdr3_aa: CACRPGLAVYEQYF; cdr3_nt: TGTGCCTGCAGGCCGGGACTAGCGGTATACGAGCAGTACTTC
d_call: TRBD1; j_call: TRBJ2-5; clone_size: NA; v_call: TRBV6-6; cdr3_aa: CASRTGGTETQYF; cdr3_nt: TGTGCCAGCAGGACAGGGGGGACGGAGACCCAGTACTTC
d_call: NA; j_call: TRBJ2-7; clone_size: many; v_call: TRBV27; cdr3_aa: CASSLMGEQYF; cdr3_nt: TGTGCCAGCAGTCTAATGGGTGAGCAGTACTTC
d_call: TRBD2; j_call: TRBJ2-7; clone_size: few; v_call: TRBV20-1; cdr3_aa: CSARVRGSGSNEQYF; cdr3_nt: TGCAGTGCTAGAGTCCGAGGTAGCGGGAGTAATGAGCAGTACTTC
d_call: NA; j_call: TRBJ2-1; clone_size: few; v_call: TRBV10-3; cdr3_aa: CAIRKEQGSTEQFF; cdr3_nt: TGTGCCATCAGGAAAGAACAGGGTAGTACTGAGCAGTTCTTC
d_call: NA; j_call: TRBJ2-2; clone_size: NA; v_call: TRBV15; cdr3_aa: CATSRRGGGKNTGELFF; cdr3_nt: TGTGCCACCAGCAGAAGAGGGGGGGGAAAGAACACCGGGGAGCTGTTTTTT
d_call: NA; j_call: TRBJ2-1; clone_size: NA; v_call: TRBV3-1; cdr3_aa: CASSQDKGNEQFF; cdr3_nt: TGTGCCAGCAGCCAAGATAAAGGCAATGAGCAGTTCTTC
d_call: NA; j_call: TRBJ2-3; clone_size: NA; v_call: TRBV20-1; cdr3_aa: CSALGAPSTDTQYF; cdr3_nt: TGCAGTGCCCTAGGGGCCCCTAGCACAGATACGCAGTATTTT
d_call: NA; j_call: TRBJ1-1; clone_size: NA; v_call: TRBV5-1; cdr3_aa: CASRDTTTITEAFF; cdr3_nt: TGCGCCAGCAGGGACACTACCACGATCACTGAAGCTTTCTTT
d_call: NA; j_call: TRBJ1-1; clone_size: few; v_call: TRBV14; cdr3_aa: CASSQGLDRTEAFF; cdr3_nt: TGTGCCAGCAGCCAAGGTCTGGATCGAACTGAAGCTTTCTTT
d_call: NA; j_call: TRBJ2-5; clone_size: NA; v_call: TRBV9; cdr3_aa: CASSVEGLREAQYF; cdr3_nt: TGTGCCAGCAGCGTAGAGGGGCTGAGAGAGGCCCAGTACTTC
d_call: NA; j_call: TRBJ2-7; clone_size: NA; v_call: TRBV3-1; cdr3_aa: CASSQVGRGAYYEQYF; cdr3_nt: TGTGCCAGCAGCCAAGTTGGACGGGGGGCATACTACGAGCAGTACTTC
d_call: TRBD2; j_call: TRBJ2-3; clone_size: NA; v_call: TRBV7-2; cdr3_aa: CASSLGGPAGVDTQYF; cdr3_nt: TGTGCCAGCAGCTTAGGGGGGCCAGCGGGAGTAGATACGCAGTATTTT
d_call: NA; j_call: TRBJ2-7; clone_size: few; v_call: TRBV5-1; cdr3_aa: CASSLDEGLAAYEQYF; cdr3_nt: TGCGCCAGCAGCTTGGACGAGGGACTCGCCGCCTACGAGCAGTACTTC
d_call: NA; j_call: TRBJ2-3; clone_size: NA; v_call: TRBV9; cdr3_aa: CASSVEVASVTDTQYF; cdr3_nt: TGTGCCAGCAGCGTAGAAGTTGCTAGCGTCACAGATACGCAGTATTTT
d_call: TRBD1; j_call: TRBJ2-2; clone_size: NA; v_call: TRBV14; cdr3_aa: CASSLRDRGRNTGELFF; cdr3_nt: TGTGCCAGCAGCCTCCGGGACAGGGGGCGGAACACCGGGGAGCTGTTTTTT
d_call: NA; j_call: TRBJ2-5; clone_size: many; v_call: TRBV6-2/TRBV6-3; cdr3_aa: CASRKRTEAQETQYF; cdr3_nt: TGTGCCAGCAGGAAGAGGACAGAAGCTCAAGAGACCCAGTACTTC
d_call: NA; j_call: TRBJ1-2; clone_size: NA; v_call: TRBV27; cdr3_aa: CASSLGRGFNYGYTF; cdr3_nt: TGTGCCAGCAGTTTGGGGAGAGGGTTCAACTATGGCTACACCTTC
d_call: NA; j_call: TRBJ2-2; clone_size: NA; v_call: TRBV5-1; cdr3_aa: CASSLGERNTGELFF; cdr3_nt: TGCGCCAGCAGTCTAGGGGAAAGGAACACCGGGGAGCTGTTTTTT
d_call: TRBD2; j_call: TRBJ2-7; clone_size: NA; v_call: TRBV20-1; cdr3_aa: CSARSSGRASYEQYF; cdr3_nt: TGCAGTGCTAGATCTAGCGGGAGGGCCTCCTACGAGCAGTACTTC
d_call: NA; j_call: TRBJ2-3; clone_size: NA; v_call: TRBV6-1; cdr3_aa: CASSETERRDTQYF; cdr3_nt: TGTGCCAGCAGTGAGACAGAGAGGCGGGATACGCAGTATTTT
d_call: NA; j_call: TRBJ1-2; clone_size: NA; v_call: TRBV20-1; cdr3_aa: CSARSSRRGYTF; cdr3_nt: TGCAGTGCTAGATCCTCCCGTAGGGGCTACACCTTC
d_call: TRBD2; j_call: TRBJ2-7; clone_size: NA; v_call: TRBV7-9; cdr3_aa: CASSLRLAGAFGGQYF; cdr3_nt: TGTGCCAGCAGCTTAAGACTAGCGGGAGCCTTTGGGGGGCAGTACTTC
d_call: NA; j_call: TRBJ2-6; clone_size: few; v_call: TRBV10-3; cdr3_aa: CATWDTIRSGANVLTF; cdr3_nt: TGTGCCACTTGGGACACAATCCGCTCTGGGGCCAACGTCCTGACTTTC
d_call: TRBD1; j_call: TRBJ2-1; clone_size: few; v_call: TRBV6-1; cdr3_aa: CASNLGTGDNEQFF; cdr3_nt: TGTGCCAGCAACCTAGGGACAGGGGACAATGAGCAGTTCTTC
d_call: TRBD1; j_call: TRBJ2-2; clone_size: once; v_call: TRBV11-1; cdr3_aa: CASSPGQGADGELFF; cdr3_nt: TGTGCCAGCAGCCCCGGACAGGGGGCAGATGGGGAGCTGTTTTTT
d_call: TRBD1; j_call: TRBJ2-1; clone_size: many; v_call: TRBV7-9; cdr3_aa: CASSLETGSSYNEQFF; cdr3_nt: TGTGCCAGCAGCTTAGAGACAGGGAGCTCCTACAATGAGCAGTTCTTC
d_call: NA; j_call: TRBJ2-5; clone_size: few; v_call: TRBV2; cdr3_aa: CASSNRLVGGTQYF; cdr3_nt: TGTGCCAGCAGCAACCGACTAGTCGGTGGGACCCAGTACTTC
d_call: NA; j_call: TRBJ1-6; clone_size: NA; v_call: TRBV28; cdr3_aa: CAALGNNSPLHF; cdr3_nt: TGTGCCGCCTTGGGAAATAATTCACCCCTCCACTTT
d_call: TRBD2; j_call: TRBJ2-7; clone_size: NA; v_call: TRBV30; cdr3_aa: CAWSRTSGVGTYEQYF; cdr3_nt: TGTGCCTGGAGCCGGACTAGCGGGGTGGGGACCTACGAGCAGTACTTC
d_call: NA; j_call: TRBJ1-5; clone_size: NA; v_call: TRBV10-3; cdr3_aa: CAISELQGNNQPQHF; cdr3_nt: TGTGCCATCAGTGAGCTGCAGGGAAACAATCAGCCCCAGCATTTT
d_call: NA; j_call: TRBJ2-3; clone_size: NA; v_call: TRBV10-3; cdr3_aa: CAISESKGLGTDTQYF; cdr3_nt: TGTGCCATCAGTGAGTCGAAGGGTCTCGGCACAGATACGCAGTATTTT
d_call: NA; j_call: TRBJ2-1; clone_size: few; v_call: TRBV5-1; cdr3_aa: CASSPYSGVYNEQFF; cdr3_nt: TGCGCCAGCAGCCCTTACTCGGGGGTCTACAATGAGCAGTTCTTC
d_call: NA; j_call: TRBJ2-5; clone_size: many; v_call: TRBV6-2/TRBV6-3; cdr3_aa: CASSYDRGTQYF; cdr3_nt: TGTGCCAGCAGTTACGACAGAGGGACCCAGTACTTC
d_call: NA; j_call: TRBJ2-3; clone_size: NA; v_call: TRBV20-1; cdr3_aa: CSALDSSSTDTQYF; cdr3_nt: TGCAGTGCCTTGGACTCCTCTAGCACAGATACGCAGTATTTT
d_call: TRBD2; j_call: TRBJ2-1; clone_size: NA; v_call: TRBV29-1; cdr3_aa: CSVKGLAGMGAYNEQFF; cdr3_nt: TGCAGCGTTAAGGGGTTAGCGGGGATGGGCGCCTACAATGAGCAGTTCTTC
d_call: NA; j_call: TRBJ1-1; clone_size: NA; v_call: TRBV18; cdr3_aa: CASSNYKGNTEAFF; cdr3_nt: TGTGCCAGCTCAAACTATAAGGGGAACACTGAAGCTTTCTTT
d_call: TRBD2; j_call: TRBJ2-7; clone_size: many; v_call: TRBV24-1; cdr3_aa: CATKTAKRETSNEQYF; cdr3_nt: TGTGCCACCAAAACCGCCAAGCGGGAGACATCCAACGAGCAGTACTTC
d_call: TRBD2; j_call: TRBJ2-7; clone_size: NA; v_call: TRBV7-8; cdr3_aa: CASGSGLAGNSHEQYF; cdr3_nt: TGTGCATCGGGTTCAGGTTTAGCGGGTAATTCCCACGAGCAGTACTTC
d_call: NA; j_call: TRBJ2-7; clone_size: NA; v_call: TRBV18; cdr3_aa: CASSPRSGYEQYF; cdr3_nt: TGTGCCAGCTCACCACGTTCGGGCTACGAGCAGTACTTC